This T cell receptor (beta chain) was profiled in a study of identifying expanded T cells in peripheral blood. The study, taken as a whole, reports: Technical replicates showed about 1.2 changed clones; roughly two weeks about 16.4; four weeks 19. Across healthy donors, higher total template counts meant significantly greater approximately 2-week count variance.

Turning to this clone: The target antigen is unknown.

This CDR3 comprises 15 residues. Germline V gene sequence: CDR1 SNHLY, CDR2 FYNNEI. The V and J ends lost 6 bases and 5 bases, in that order; junction bases with no gene match: 12. During the collection period, no donor immune events like infections were recorded. The table came from immunoSEQ multiplex PCR; TCRdb's copy has only in-frame clones and leaves some out. The table shows roughly 100,000 clones, with about 83% occurring only once. This clonotype originated in a person aged 18 to 69 in good health. Sequencing was performed on blood. The chain recombines TRBV2 with TRBJ1-1; 7 bases fit TRBD1. The CDR3 sequence: CASSNQGGGGTEAFF. DNA of the CDR3: TGTGCCAGCAGCAACCAGGGGGGAGGGGGAACTGAAGCTTTCTTT.